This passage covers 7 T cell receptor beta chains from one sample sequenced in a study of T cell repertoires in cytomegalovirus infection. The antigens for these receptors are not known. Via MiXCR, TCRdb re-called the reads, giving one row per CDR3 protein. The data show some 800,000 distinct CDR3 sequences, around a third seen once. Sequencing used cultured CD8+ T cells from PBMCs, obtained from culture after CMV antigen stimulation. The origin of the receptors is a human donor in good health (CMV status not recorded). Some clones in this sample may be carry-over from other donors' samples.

CDR3 in amino acids: CASSYGRRDRGSLSNQPQHF. The DNA of the CDR3 is TGTGCCAGCAGTTACGGGAGGAGGGACAGGGGGTCCTTAAGCAATCAGCCCCAGCATTTT. The chain is built from TRBV6-2 or TRBV6-3 and TRBJ1-5, with TRBD1 identical over 11 bases. Germline V gene lookup returns CDR1 MNHEY and CDR2 SVGEGT. V lost 2 bases and J lost 1; bases outside the gene matches: 13. The CDR3 contains 20 residues.

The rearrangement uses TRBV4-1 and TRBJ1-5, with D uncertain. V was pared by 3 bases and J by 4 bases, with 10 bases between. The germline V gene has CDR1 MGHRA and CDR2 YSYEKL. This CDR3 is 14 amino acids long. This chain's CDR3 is CASSQEADNQPQHF. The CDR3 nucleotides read TGCGCCAGCAGCCAGGAAGCGGATAATCAGCCCCAGCATTTT.

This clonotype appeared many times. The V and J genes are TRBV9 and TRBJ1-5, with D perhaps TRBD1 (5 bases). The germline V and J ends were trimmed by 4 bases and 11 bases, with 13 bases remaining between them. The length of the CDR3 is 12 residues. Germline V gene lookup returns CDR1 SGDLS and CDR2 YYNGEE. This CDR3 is CASSSHKGTQHF. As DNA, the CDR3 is TGTGCCAGCAGCTCCCATAAGGGGACCCAGCATTTT.

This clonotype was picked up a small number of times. The DNA for the CDR3 is TGTGCCAGCTCAACGGACGCCTACTCCTACGAGCAGTACTTC. Residues: CASSTDAYSYEQYF. The chain carries TRBV18 and TRBJ2-7, with unresolved D. There are 14 residues in the CDR3. V was clipped by 5 bases and J by 0 bases, with 11 bases between them. Germline CDR1 KGHSH, CDR2 LQKENI. The full variable domain, in which reference TRBV18 and TRBJ2-7 provide the parts outside the CDR3, is NAGVMQNPRHLVRRRGQEARLRCSPMKGHSHVYWYRQLPEEGLKFMVYLQKENIIDESGMPKERFSAEFPKEGPSILRIQQVVRGDSAAYFCASSTDAYSYEQYFGPGTRLTVT.

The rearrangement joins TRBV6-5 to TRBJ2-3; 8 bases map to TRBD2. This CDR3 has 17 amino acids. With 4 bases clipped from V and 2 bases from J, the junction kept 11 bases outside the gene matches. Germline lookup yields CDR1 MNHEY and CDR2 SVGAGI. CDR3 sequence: CASSSSGSSLSTDTQYF. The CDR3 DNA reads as TGTGCCAGCAGTTCTAGCGGGTCCTCCCTTTCCACAGATACGCAGTATTTT.

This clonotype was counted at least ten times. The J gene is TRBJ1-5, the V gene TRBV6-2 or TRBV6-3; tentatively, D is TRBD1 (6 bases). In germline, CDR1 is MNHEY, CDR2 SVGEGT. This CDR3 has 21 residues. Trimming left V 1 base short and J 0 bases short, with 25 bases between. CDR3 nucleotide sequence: TGTGCCAGCAGTTACTACAGGACAGATAGAGATTCTCTCTATAGCAATCAGCCCCAGCATTTT. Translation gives CASSYYRTDRDSLYSNQPQHF.

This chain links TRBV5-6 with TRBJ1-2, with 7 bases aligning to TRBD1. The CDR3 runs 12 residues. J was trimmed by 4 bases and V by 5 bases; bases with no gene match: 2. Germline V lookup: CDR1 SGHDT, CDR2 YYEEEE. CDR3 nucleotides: TGTGCCAGCAGGGGACAGACCTATGGCTACACCTTC. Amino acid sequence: CASRGQTYGYTF.